This is a list of T cell receptor beta chains from one sample in a study of blood T cell repertoires in COVID-19. The assay was immunoSEQ multiplex PCR, and TCRdb's table has in-frame clones only and misses some. The sample contains over 250,000 clones, 87% of which appear only once. The sample consisted of peripheral blood. The receptors derive from a woman between 40 and 50 years old who had recovered from COVID-19. CDR3s include the opening cysteine and the closing phenylalanine or tryptophan. The order of the fields is clone size, CDR3 length, V gene, J gene, D gene, CDR3 DNA, CDR3 protein. The D gene is left open where the match is weak. Size values are once, few and many counts, or a class for expanded clones, and some rows have none.

size: few
length: 14
V: TRBV16
J: TRBJ1-5
D: TRBD1
DNA: TGTGCCAGCAGCCCGGACAGGTACTATCAGCCCCAGCATTTT
CDR3: CASSPDRYYQPQHF

size: .
length: 16
V: TRBV9
J: TRBJ2-3
D: TRBD2
DNA: TGTGCCAGCAGCACCTTGGGGCGGGGGGGCACAGATACGCAGTATTTT
CDR3: CASSTLGRGGTDTQYF

size: few
length: 14
V: TRBV2
J: TRBJ1-1
D: .
DNA: TGTGCCAGCAGTGAACTGGGCGTGAACACTGAAGCTTTCTTT
CDR3: CASSELGVNTEAFF

size: .
length: 15
V: TRBV9
J: TRBJ2-7
D: TRBD2
DNA: TGTGCCAGCAGCTCCCCCCGGGGGGATCCCTACGAGCAGTACTTC
CDR3: CASSSPRGDPYEQYF

size: once
length: 16
V: TRBV4-3
J: TRBJ1-2
D: TRBD1
DNA: TGCGCCAGCAGCCAAGTGGGGACAGGCGCCTACTATGGCTACACCTTC
CDR3: CASSQVGTGAYYGYTF

size: few
length: 17
V: TRBV6-2/TRBV6-3
J: TRBJ1-2
D: .
DNA: TGTGCCAGCAGTTACTCGATAAGCGGGGCCTATTTCTATGGCTACACCTTC
CDR3: CASSYSISGAYFYGYTF

size: .
length: 14
V: TRBV6-5
J: TRBJ2-5
D: TRBD1
DNA: TGTGCCAGCACCGCGACAGGGGGCCGGGAGACCCAGTACTTC
CDR3: CASTATGGRETQYF

size: few
length: 13
V: TRBV5-1
J: TRBJ2-2
D: .
DNA: TGCGCCAGCAGCTCTTCAGATGCCGGGGAGCTGTTTTTT
CDR3: CASSSSDAGELFF

size: once
length: 16
V: TRBV9
J: TRBJ2-1
D: .
DNA: TGTGCCAGCAGGCCGGCGGGCTCGGCAGCCTACAATGAGCAGTTCTTC
CDR3: CASRPAGSAAYNEQFF

size: once
length: 12
V: TRBV5-1
J: TRBJ2-7
D: .
DNA: TGCGCCAGCAGCCGGGAGTCCTACGAGCAGTACTTC
CDR3: CASSRESYEQYF

size: few
length: 15
V: TRBV6-2/TRBV6-3
J: TRBJ2-5
D: TRBD2
DNA: TGTGCCAGCCGCCGGCTAGCGGGGAACCAAGAGACCCAGTACTTC
CDR3: CASRRLAGNQETQYF

size: few
length: 16
V: TRBV19
J: TRBJ1-4
D: TRBD1
DNA: TGTGCCAGTAGGGGACAGACCTACGCAACTAATGAAAAACTGTTTTTT
CDR3: CASRGQTYATNEKLFF

size: once
length: 18
V: TRBV10-2
J: TRBJ2-3
D: TRBD2
DNA: TGCGCCAGCAGCTGGACTAGCGGGGGCGCCCCGAGCACAGATACGCAGTATTTT
CDR3: CASSWTSGGAPSTDTQYF

size: few
length: 15
V: TRBV7-9
J: TRBJ2-1
D: TRBD2
DNA: TGTGCCAGCAGCGCCCCCGGGGGGGCCTACAATGAGCAGTTCTTC
CDR3: CASSAPGGAYNEQFF